Below, 5 T cell receptor beta chains from the same sample are listed, as sequenced in a study of technical replicates of blood from several donors. Method: immunoSEQ multiplex PCR; TCRdb's copy keeps in-frame clones and lacks some. The sample shows some 80,000 clones, around 96% of them seen only once. The sequenced sample consisted of T cells isolated from PBMCs. The receptors come from a human donor in good health.

V and J are TRBV4-2 and TRBJ2-5, with D perhaps matching TRBD2 (5 bases). This CDR3 region has 13 residues. Germline V lookup: CDR1 LGHNA, CDR2 YNFKEQ. The V gene lost 4 bases and the J gene lost 5 bases, with 11 bases spanning the gap. CDR3 protein: CASSPSRGETQYF. The CDR3 DNA sequence: TGTGCCAGCAGCCCCTCCCGAGGGGAGACCCAGTACTTC.

The CDR3 DNA sequence: TGTGCCAGCAGCTTAAACTCGGCGGGGAGCTCCTACAATGAGCAGTTCTTC. This gives the protein CASSLNSAGSSYNEQFF. The V gene is TRBV7-3, the J gene TRBJ2-1; D possibly corresponds to TRBD2 (6 bases). This CDR3 contains 17 residues. Germline CDR1 SGHTA, CDR2 FQGTGA. V lost 1 base and J lost 0, with 13 bases in between.

V is TRBV4-2 and J is TRBJ1-5; 7 bases map to TRBD1. The CDR3 has 18 residues. The germline CDR1 and CDR2 sequences are LGHNA and YNFKEQ. V lost 1 base to trimming and J lost 4 bases; unmatched junction nucleotides: 13. The CDR3 loop reads CASSQGNGRGLWNQPQHF. CDR3 nucleotide sequence: TGTGCCAGCAGCCAAGGGAACGGGAGGGGGCTTTGGAATCAGCCCCAGCATTTT.

This chain joins TRBV10-3 and TRBJ2-3, with TRBD2 identical over 9 bases. CDR1 is ENHRY, CDR2 SYGVKD, per germline. The CDR3 contains 13 residues. Trimming removed 7 bases from V and 3 bases from J; junction bases left unmatched: 2. This CDR3 reads CAITSGITDTQYF. CDR3 DNA sequence: TGTGCCATCACTAGCGGGATAACAGATACGCAGTATTTT.

V usage is TRBV19 and J usage is TRBJ1-1; D call uncertain. Trimming removed 6 bases at V and 7 bases at J, with 12 bases between. CDR1 LNHDA and CDR2 SQIVND come from the germline V gene (reference sequence). This CDR3 is built from 12 residues. CDR3 protein: CASRAGYFEAFF. CDR3 nucleotide sequence: TGTGCCAGTAGAGCAGGATATTTTGAAGCTTTCTTT.